This T cell receptor (beta chain) was recorded in a study of T cell changes during pregnancy in multiple sclerosis. The protocol was immunoSEQ multiplex PCR, while the TCRdb copy is restricted to in-frame clones and leaves out a portion. The sample shows tens of thousands of clones, 90% to 95% of them seen only once. CDR3 length: 15 amino acids. Germline V gene lookup returns CDR1 MDHEN and CDR2 SYDVKM. V was clipped by 0 bases and J by 4 bases, with 7 bases between them. The sample was CD4+ T cells from peripheral blood mononuclear cells, taken after pregnancy. The clonotype comes from a female donor with multiple sclerosis, enrolled in a pregnancy study. V and J are TRBV28 and TRBJ2-6; unclear D gene. The CDR3 loop is CASSLWETGANVLTF. CDR3 nucleotides: TGTGCCAGCAGTTTATGGGAGACCGGGGCCAACGTCCTGACTTTC.